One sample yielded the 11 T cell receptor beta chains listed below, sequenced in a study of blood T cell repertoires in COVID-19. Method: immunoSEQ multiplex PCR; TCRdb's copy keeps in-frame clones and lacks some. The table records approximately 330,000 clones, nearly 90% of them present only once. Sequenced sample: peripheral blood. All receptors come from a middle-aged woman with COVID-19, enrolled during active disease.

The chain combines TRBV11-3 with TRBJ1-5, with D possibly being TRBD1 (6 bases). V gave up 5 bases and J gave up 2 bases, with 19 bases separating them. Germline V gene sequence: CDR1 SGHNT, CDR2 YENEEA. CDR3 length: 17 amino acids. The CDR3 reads CASSHPSSQGCNQPQHF. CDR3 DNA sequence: TGTGCCAGCAGCCATCCATCTTCACAGGGCTGCAATCAGCCCCAGCATTTT.

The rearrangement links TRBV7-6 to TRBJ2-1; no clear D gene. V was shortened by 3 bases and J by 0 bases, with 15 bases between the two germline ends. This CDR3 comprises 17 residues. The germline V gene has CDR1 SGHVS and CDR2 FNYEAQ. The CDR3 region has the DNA TGTGCCAGCAGCTTTGCGGCCCCGCAGAGCTCCTACAATGAGCAGTTCTTC. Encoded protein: CASSFAAPQSSYNEQFF.

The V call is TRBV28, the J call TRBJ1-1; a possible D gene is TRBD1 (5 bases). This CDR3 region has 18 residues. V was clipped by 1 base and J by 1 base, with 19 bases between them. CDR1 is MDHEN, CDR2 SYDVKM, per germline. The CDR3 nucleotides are TGTGCCAGCAGTTTATTTGGTACATCACAGCAGGGGAACACTGAAGCTTTCTTT. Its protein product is CASSLFGTSQQGNTEAFF.

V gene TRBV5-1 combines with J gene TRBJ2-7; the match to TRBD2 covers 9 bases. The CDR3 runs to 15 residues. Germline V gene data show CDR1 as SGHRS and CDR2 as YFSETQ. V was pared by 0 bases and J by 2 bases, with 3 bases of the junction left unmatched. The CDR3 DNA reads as TGCGCCAGCAGCTTGGTGGCTAGCGGGGCCTACGAGCAGTACTTC. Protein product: CASSLVASGAYEQYF.

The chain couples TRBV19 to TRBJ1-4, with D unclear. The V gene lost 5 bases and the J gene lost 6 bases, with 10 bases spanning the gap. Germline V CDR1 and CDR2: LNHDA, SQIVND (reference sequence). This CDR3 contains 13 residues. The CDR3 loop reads CASSYSLDEKLFF. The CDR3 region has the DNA TGTGCCAGTAGTTACTCGTTGGATGAAAAACTGTTTTTT.

CDR3 nucleotides: TGCAGCGTGACAGCCTCTGTCTCTGGAAACACCATATATTTT. Translating it yields CSVTASVSGNTIYF. V and J are TRBV29-1 and TRBJ1-3; tentative D call: TRBD1 (5 bases). Trimming left V 6 bases short and J 0 bases short, with 12 bases between. The CDR3 totals 14 residues. Germline V gene lookup returns CDR1 SQVTM and CDR2 ANQGSEA.

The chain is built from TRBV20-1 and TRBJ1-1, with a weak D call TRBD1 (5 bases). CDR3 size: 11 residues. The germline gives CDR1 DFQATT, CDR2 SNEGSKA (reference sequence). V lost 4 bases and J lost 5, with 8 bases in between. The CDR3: CSAKGYTEAFF. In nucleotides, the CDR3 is TGCAGTGCTAAGGGGTATACTGAAGCTTTCTTT.

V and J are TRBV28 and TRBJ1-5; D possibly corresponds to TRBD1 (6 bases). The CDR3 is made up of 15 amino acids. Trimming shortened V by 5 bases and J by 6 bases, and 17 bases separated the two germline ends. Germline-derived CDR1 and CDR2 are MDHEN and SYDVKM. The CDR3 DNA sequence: TGTGCCAGCAGTATGCTACAGGGAGGGCGTCAGCCCCAGCATTTT. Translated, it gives CASSMLQGGRQPQHF.

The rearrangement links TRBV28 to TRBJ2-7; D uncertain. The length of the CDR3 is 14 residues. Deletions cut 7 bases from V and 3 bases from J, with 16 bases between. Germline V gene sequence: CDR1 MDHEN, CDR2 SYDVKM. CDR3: CASNPGQAYYEQYF. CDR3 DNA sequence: TGTGCCAGCAATCCGGGTCAAGCCTACTACGAGCAGTACTTC.

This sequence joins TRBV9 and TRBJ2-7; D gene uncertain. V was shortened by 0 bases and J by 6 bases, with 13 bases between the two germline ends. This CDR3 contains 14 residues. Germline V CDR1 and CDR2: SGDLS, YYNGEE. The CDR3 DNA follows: TGTGCCAGCAGCGTAGCCCCACTTAGTCTCGAGCAGTACTTC. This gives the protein CASSVAPLSLEQYF. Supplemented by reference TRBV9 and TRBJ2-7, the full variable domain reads DSGVTQTPKHLITATGQRVTLRCSPRSGDLSVYWYQQSLDQGLQFLIQYYNGEERAKGNILERFSAQQFPDLHSELNLSSLELGDSALYFCASSVAPLSLEQYFGPGTRLTVT.

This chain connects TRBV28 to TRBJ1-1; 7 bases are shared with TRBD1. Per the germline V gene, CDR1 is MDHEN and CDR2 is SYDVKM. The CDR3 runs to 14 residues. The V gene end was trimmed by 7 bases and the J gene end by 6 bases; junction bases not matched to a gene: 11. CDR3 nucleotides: TGTGCCAGCACCCTCAGACAGGGTAAGGCTGAAGCTTTCTTT. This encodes CASTLRQGKAEAFF.